Given below is one T cell receptor (beta chain) in context. The data belong to a study of blood T cell repertoires in COVID-19. Study overall: Italy, Spain and the United States were the sources of the convalescent and acute COVID-19 samples.

Original analysis: The authors estimated nucleated cell counts from reference gene primer amplification. Libraries were prepared by immunoSEQ multiplex PCR; TCRdb keeps only in-frame clonotypes and omits some of them. V, J and clone size are taken as reported in that table, and D and trimming were inferred from the DNA itself. The sample has 75,000 to 80,000 clones, around nine tenths seen once. The germline V gene has CDR1 SGHKS and CDR2 YYEKEE (reference sequence). The V and J ends lost 0 bases and 1 base respectively, with 11 bases between them. The CDR3 runs 16 residues. The specimen sequenced was peripheral blood. The rearrangement links TRBV5-5 to TRBJ1-3; a possible D gene is TRBD1 (5 bases). This TCR came from a human donor in a cohort sampled during active COVID-19. As DNA, the CDR3 is TGTGCCAGCAGCTTGGCGGCGGGGCAGTCTGGAAACACCATATATTTT. Amino acid sequence: CASSLAAGQSGNTIYF.